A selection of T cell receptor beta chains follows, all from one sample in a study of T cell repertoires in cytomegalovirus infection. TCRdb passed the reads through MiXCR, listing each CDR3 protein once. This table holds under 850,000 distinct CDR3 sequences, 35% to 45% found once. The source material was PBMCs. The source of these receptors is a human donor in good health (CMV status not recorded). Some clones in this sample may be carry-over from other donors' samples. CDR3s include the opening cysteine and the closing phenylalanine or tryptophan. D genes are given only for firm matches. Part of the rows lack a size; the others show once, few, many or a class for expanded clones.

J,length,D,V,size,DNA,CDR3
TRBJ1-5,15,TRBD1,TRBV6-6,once,TGTGCCAGCAGTTACGGGCAGGGGGCGGGAAAGCCCCAGCATTTT,CASSYGQGAGKPQHF
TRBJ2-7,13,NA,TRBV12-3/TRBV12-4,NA,TGTGCCAGCAGTTTAGTAATGTCCTACGAGCAGTACTTC,CASSLVMSYEQYF
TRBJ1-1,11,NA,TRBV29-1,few,TGCAGCGTTGTTGTGGGGGCTGAAGCTTTCTTT,CSVVVGAEAFF
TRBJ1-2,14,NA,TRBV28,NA,TGTGCCAGCAGCCCCCGACCGGGAAGCTATGGCTACACCTTC,CASSPRPGSYGYTF
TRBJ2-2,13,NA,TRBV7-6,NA,TGTGCCAGCAGCCGGACGTCCACCGGGGAGCTGTTTTTT,CASSRTSTGELFF
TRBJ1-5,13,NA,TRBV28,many,TGTGCCAGCAGGTGGGCCGGCCGCCAGCCCCAGCATTTT,CASRWAGRQPQHF
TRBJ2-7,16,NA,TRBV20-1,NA,TGCAGTGCTAGCCGCCAGAGCGATTGGAGGGCCTACGAGCAGTACTTC,CSASRQSDWRAYEQYF
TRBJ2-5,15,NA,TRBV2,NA,TGTGACAGCAGTGACTGTGTGCAGTCCCAAGAGACCCAGTACTTC,CDSSDCVQSQETQYF
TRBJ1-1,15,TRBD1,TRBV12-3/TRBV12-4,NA,TGTGCCAGCAGGGTCCACACAGGGGGTTTCTCTGAAGCTTTCTTT,CASRVHTGGFSEAFF
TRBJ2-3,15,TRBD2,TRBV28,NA,TGTGCCAGCATCCTCCGGGGGGGGACCACAGATACGCAGTATTTT,CASILRGGTTDTQYF
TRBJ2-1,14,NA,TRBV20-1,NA,TGCAGTGCTAGCGGGCCTAGCTCCTACAATGAGCAGTTCTTC,CSASGPSSYNEQFF
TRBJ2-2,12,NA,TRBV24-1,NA,TGTGACACCCTCGGGGAAACCGGGGAGCTGTTTTTT,CDTLGETGELFF
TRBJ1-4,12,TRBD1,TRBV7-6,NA,TGTGCCAGCAGCCCCCACGGGGACAGGTTGTTTTTT,CASSPHGDRLFF
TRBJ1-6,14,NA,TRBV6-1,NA,TGTGCCAGCAGAGGAAGCTCCTATAATTCACCCCTCCACTTT,CASRGSSYNSPLHF
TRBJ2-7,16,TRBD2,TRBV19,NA,TGTGCCAGTAGTCGGACGACTAGCGGGTTCTCCTACGAGCAGTACTTC,CASSRTTSGFSYEQYF
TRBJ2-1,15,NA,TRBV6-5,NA,TGTGCCAGCAGCCGACTCGCGGGAACCCACAATGAGCAGTTCTTC,CASSRLAGTHNEQFF
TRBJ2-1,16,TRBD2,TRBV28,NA,TGTGCCAGCCTACCCCTTAGCGGGATGGGGGTCAATGAGCAGTTCTTC,CASLPLSGMGVNEQFF
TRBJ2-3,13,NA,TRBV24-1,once,TGTGCCACCAGTGATCAAGTCACAGATACGCAGTATTTT,CATSDQVTDTQYF
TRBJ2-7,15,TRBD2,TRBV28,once,TGTGCCAGCAGTCCCCCGACTAGCGCTAACTACGAGCAGTACTTC,CASSPPTSANYEQYF
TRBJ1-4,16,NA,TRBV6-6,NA,TGTGCCAGCAGTTACTCGAGGTCGGGGTTCGGAGAAAAACTGTTTTTT,CASSYSRSGFGEKLFF
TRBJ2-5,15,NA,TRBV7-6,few,TGTGCCAGCAGCTTACCTAGCCTGTACCAAGAGACCCAGTACTTC,CASSLPSLYQETQYF
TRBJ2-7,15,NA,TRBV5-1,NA,TGCGCCAGCAGCCCGGGTCCAACCACCTATGGCGAGCAGTACTTC,CASSPGPTTYGEQYF
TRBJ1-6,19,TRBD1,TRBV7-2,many,TGTGCCAGCAGCTTAGGGGGGGTTTTTACAGGGGGCAAAAATTCACCCCTCCACTTT,CASSLGGVFTGGKNSPLHF
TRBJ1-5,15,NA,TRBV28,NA,TGTGCCAGCAGCTTACTAGGGGTTAGCAATCAGCCCCAGCATTTT,CASSLLGVSNQPQHF
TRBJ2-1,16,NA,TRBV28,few,TGTGCCAGCAGTTTACCCCAGGTGGTTCGCTACAATGAGCAGTTCTTC,CASSLPQVVRYNEQFF
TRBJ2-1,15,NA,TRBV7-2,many,TGTGCCAGCAGCTCGAGGAGACTTGAGGTCAATGAGCAGTTCTTC,CASSSRRLEVNEQFF
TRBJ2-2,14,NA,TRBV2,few,TGTGCCAGCAGTGAAGGGACCCACACCGGGGAGCTGTTTTTT,CASSEGTHTGELFF
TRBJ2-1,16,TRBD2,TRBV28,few,TGTGCCAGCAGTACCCAGCGGGAGATACGCTACAATGAGCAGTTCTTC,CASSTQREIRYNEQFF
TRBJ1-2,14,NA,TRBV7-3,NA,TGTGCCAGCAGCTTAAATGGGGGTCCCTATGGCTACACCTTC,CASSLNGGPYGYTF
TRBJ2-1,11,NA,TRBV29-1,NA,TGCAGCGTTCGATACAACAATGAGCAGTTCTTC,CSVRYNNEQFF
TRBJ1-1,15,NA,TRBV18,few,TGTGCCAGCTCACCAGATGGCTGGGAGACCCCTGAAGCTTTCTTT,CASSPDGWETPEAFF
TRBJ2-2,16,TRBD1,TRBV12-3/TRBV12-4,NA,TGTGCCAGCAGTCCCTTCGGACAGGGTGGGACCGGGGAGCTGTTTTTT,CASSPFGQGGTGELFF
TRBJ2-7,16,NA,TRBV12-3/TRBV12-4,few,TGTGCCAGCAGCGTAGGGGTTCCGCGTGGCCCCTACGAGCAGTACTTC,CASSVGVPRGPYEQYF
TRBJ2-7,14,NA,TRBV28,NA,TGTGCCAGCAGTTTATTACGGAGCTCCTACGAGCAGTACTTC,CASSLLRSSYEQYF
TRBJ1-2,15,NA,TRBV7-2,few,TGTGCCAGCAGCTTAGGGGAAGGGTGGGACCCTGGCTACACCTTC,CASSLGEGWDPGYTF
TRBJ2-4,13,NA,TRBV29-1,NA,TGCAGCGCCCAGGACGGAGCCAAAAACATTCAGTACTTC,CSAQDGAKNIQYF
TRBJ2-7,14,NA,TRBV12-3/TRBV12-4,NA,TGTGCCAGCAGTTTCTTCCGGGGAGATTCTGAGCAGTACTTC,CASSFFRGDSEQYF
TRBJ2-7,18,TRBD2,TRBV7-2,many,TGTGCCAGCAGCTTGAGAGCTGTAAGCGGGAGAAGCTCCTACGAGCAGTACTTC,CASSLRAVSGRSSYEQYF
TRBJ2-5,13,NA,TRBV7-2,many,TGTGCCAGCAGCCTAGAACGGGGAGAGACCCAGTACTTC,CASSLERGETQYF
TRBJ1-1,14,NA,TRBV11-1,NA,TGTGCCAGCAGCTTAGGTGTGGCATTAGGCGAAGCTTTCTTT,CASSLGVALGEAFF
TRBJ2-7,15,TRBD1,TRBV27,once,TGTGCCCGCAGTTCTCCGGGACAGAGGGTGAACGAGCAGTACTTC,CARSSPGQRVNEQYF
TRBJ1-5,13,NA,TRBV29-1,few,TGCAGCGTTGACACAGGCTACAATCAGCCCCAGCATTTT,CSVDTGYNQPQHF
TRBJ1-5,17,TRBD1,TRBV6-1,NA,TGTGCCAGCGAGCGGGACAGGGTACGTGGGGGCAATCAGCCCCAGCATTTT,CASERDRVRGGNQPQHF
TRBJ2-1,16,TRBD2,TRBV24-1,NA,TGTGCCACCAGTGATTCCGGCGGGAGCTCCTACAATGAGCAGTTCTTC,CATSDSGGSSYNEQFF
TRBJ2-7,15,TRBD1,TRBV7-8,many,TGTGCCAGCAGCCCGAGTGACAGGGGGCTGTGGGAGCAGTACTTC,CASSPSDRGLWEQYF
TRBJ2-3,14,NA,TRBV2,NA,TGTGCCAGCAGATTACAGCCAAACACAGATACGCAGTATTTT,CASRLQPNTDTQYF
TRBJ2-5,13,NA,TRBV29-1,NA,TGCAGCGTTGATAGGCAGGGTGGGAAGACCCAGTACTTC,CSVDRQGGKTQYF
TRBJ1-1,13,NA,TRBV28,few,TGTGCCAGCAGCGATACACCGAACACTGAAGCTTTCTTT,CASSDTPNTEAFF
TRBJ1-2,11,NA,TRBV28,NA,TGTGCCAGCAGTTTTAAGGGTGGCTACACCTTC,CASSFKGGYTF
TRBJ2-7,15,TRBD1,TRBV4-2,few,TGTGCCAGCAGCCAAGATGGAGGGACAGGGGACGAGCAGTACTTC,CASSQDGGTGDEQYF
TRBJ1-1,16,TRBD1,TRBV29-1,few,TGCAGCGTTGAGAGGATGGACAGGGGGGGCATCACTGAAGCTTTCTTT,CSVERMDRGGITEAFF